This T cell receptor (beta chain) was documented in a study of blood T cell repertoires in COVID-19. Study information: Samples of COVID-19 (acute and convalescent) were obtained from the United States, Italy and Spain. The cDNA or gDNA used as material had been derived from T cells, B-cell-depleted T cells, or PBMCs.

Original methodology: Reference gene primer amplification yielded estimated nucleated cell counts. The protocol was immunoSEQ multiplex PCR, while the TCRdb copy is restricted to in-frame clones and leaves out a portion. That table furnishes V, J and clone size, whereas the DNA furnished D and trimming. The sample records approximately 170,000 clones, roughly nine tenths being singletons. The CDR3 consists of 15 residues. The germline V gene encodes CDR1 SGHDN and CDR2 FVKESK. The ends lost 5 bases at V and 5 bases at J; junction bases unmatched: 8. The rearrangement links TRBV14 to TRBJ1-3, with 8 bases aligning to TRBD1. The sequence came from a man younger than 35 who had recovered from COVID-19. The sequenced sample consisted of peripheral blood. This CDR3 reads CASSLRDRSRNTIYF. The DNA for the CDR3 is TGTGCCAGCAGCTTAAGGGACAGGTCGAGAAACACCATATATTTT.